This T cell receptor beta chain was recorded in a study of post-analysis software for immune sequencing data. This clonotype was picked up a small number of times. Its specificity is not known. Built from TCR beta cDNA, the libraries had unique molecular identifiers in them. Each CDR3 protein is one row after TCRdb ran MiXCR on the PCR reads. The data hold roughly 570,000 distinct CDR3 sequences, with about a third observed a single time. General study findings and limits: Compared with controls, patients had more of about 5 TRBV segments, including TRBV5-6, TRBV5-1 and TRBV20-1.

Germline loops: CDR1 SGHVS, CDR2 FQNEAQ. CDR3 length: 18 amino acids. V was clipped by 5 bases and J by 0 bases, with 22 bases between them. This clonotype originated in a girl aged 2-17 years with multiple sclerosis. The chain links TRBV7-8 to TRBJ1-1; D is unclear. Input material: blood. This CDR3 reads CASSQPNQLQVVNTEAFF. CDR3 DNA sequence: TGTGCCAGCAGCCAACCAAACCAATTGCAGGTTGTGAACACTGAAGCTTTCTTT.